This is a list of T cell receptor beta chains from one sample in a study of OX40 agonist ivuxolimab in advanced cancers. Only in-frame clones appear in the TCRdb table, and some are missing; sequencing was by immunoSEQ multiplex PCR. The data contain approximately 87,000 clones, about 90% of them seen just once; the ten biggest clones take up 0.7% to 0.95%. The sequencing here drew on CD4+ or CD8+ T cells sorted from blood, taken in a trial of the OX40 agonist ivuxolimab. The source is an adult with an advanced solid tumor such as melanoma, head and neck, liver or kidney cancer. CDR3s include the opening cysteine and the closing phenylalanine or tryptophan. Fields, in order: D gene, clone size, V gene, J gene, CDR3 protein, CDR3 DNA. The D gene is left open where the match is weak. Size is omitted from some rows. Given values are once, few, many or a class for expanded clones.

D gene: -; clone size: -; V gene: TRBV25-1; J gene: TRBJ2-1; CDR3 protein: CASSLPGASGEQFF; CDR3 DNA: TGTGCCAGCAGCCTCCCCGGGGCGTCGGGTGAGCAGTTCTTC
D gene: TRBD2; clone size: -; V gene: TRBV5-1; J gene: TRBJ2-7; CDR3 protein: CASRPPLPPGRGSEQYF; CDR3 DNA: TGCGCCAGCAGACCCCCCCTTCCGCCCGGGAGGGGATCCGAGCAGTACTTC
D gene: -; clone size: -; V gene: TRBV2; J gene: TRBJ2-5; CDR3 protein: CASSGLLGETQYF; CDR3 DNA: TGTGCCAGCAGTGGCCTCCTGGGGGAGACCCAGTACTTC
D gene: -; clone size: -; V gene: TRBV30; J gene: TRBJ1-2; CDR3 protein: CAWSAGHQINYGYTF; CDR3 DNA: TGTGCCTGGAGTGCAGGACACCAGATCAACTATGGCTACACCTTC
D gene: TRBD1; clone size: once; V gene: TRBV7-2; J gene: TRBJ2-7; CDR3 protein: CASSLDSRTGFGEQYF; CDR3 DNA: TGTGCCAGCAGCTTAGACTCCAGGACAGGGTTCGGGGAGCAGTACTTC
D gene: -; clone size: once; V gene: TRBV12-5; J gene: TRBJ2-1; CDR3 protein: CASGFPRGEQFF; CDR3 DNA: TGTGCTAGTGGTTTCCCCAGGGGTGAGCAGTTCTTC
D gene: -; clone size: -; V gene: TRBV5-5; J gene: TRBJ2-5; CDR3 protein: CASSLEGTSQETQYF; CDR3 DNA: TGTGCCAGCAGCTTAGAAGGGACGTCCCAAGAGACCCAGTACTTC
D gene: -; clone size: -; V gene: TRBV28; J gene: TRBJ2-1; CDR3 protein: CASSLGQGSQFF; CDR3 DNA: TGTGCCAGCAGTTTGGGGCAGGGGTCGCAGTTCTTC
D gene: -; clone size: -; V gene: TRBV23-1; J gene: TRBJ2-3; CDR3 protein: CASSQGGRDWGVMPDTQYF; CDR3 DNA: TGCGCCAGCAGTCAAGGGGGAAGAGATTGGGGGGTGATGCCAGATACGCAGTATTTT
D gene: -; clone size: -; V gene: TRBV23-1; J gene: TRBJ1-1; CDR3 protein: CASSQEGEAFF; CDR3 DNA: TGCGCCAGCAGTCAGGAGGGTGAAGCTTTCTTT
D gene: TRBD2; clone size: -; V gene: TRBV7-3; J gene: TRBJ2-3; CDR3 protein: CASSPEGTSFTDTQYF; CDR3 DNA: TGTGCCAGCAGCCCGGAAGGGACTAGCTTCACAGATACGCAGTATTTT
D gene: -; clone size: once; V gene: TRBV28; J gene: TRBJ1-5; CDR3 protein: CASTLGGGSYSNQPQHF; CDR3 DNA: TGTGCCAGCACCCTTGGGGGCGGTTCGTATAGCAATCAGCCCCAGCATTTT
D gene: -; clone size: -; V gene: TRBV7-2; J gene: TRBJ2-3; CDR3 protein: CASSSRRGRTDTQYF; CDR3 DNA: TGTGCCAGCAGCTCTCGGAGGGGACGCACAGATACGCAGTATTTT
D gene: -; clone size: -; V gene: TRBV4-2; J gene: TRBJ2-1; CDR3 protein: CASSQIRLESSYNEQFF; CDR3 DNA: TGTGCCAGCAGCCAAATTCGTCTAGAGAGCTCCTACAATGAGCAGTTCTTC
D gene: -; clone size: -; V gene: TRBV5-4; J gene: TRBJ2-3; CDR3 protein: CASSLSAGSAADTQYF; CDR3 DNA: TGTGCCAGCAGCCTCAGTGCCGGTTCGGCCGCAGATACGCAGTATTTT
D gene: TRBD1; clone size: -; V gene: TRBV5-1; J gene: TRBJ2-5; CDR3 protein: CASSWAGTGVETQYF; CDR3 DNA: TGCGCCAGCAGCTGGGCCGGGACAGGGGTAGAGACCCAGTACTTC